This passage covers 10 T cell receptor beta chains from one sample sequenced in a study of T cells in localized non-small cell lung cancer. Only in-frame clones appear in the TCRdb table, and some are missing; sequencing was by immunoSEQ multiplex PCR. The table records around 30,000 clones, roughly 90% of them present only once. Specimen: peripheral blood mononuclear cells, collected before any cancer treatment. Every receptor here comes from a woman aged 40-69 years with stage III lung adenocarcinoma.

The chain links TRBV4-3 to TRBJ1-1; D remains unclear. The CDR3 covers 15 residues. From germline, CDR1 is LGHNA and CDR2 YSLEER. V was pared by 0 bases and J by 4 bases, with 12 bases between. CDR3: CASSQERRAPTEAFF. In DNA form, the CDR3 reads TGCGCCAGCAGCCAAGAGAGGAGGGCCCCCACTGAAGCTTTCTTT.

V and J are TRBV2 and TRBJ2-1; D not certain. Germline CDR1 and CDR2: SNHLY and FYNNEI. This CDR3 contains 10 residues. Trimming took 4 bases from V and 10 from J, leaving 5 bases between them. DNA for the CDR3: TGTGCCAGCAGTGCAGCGGAGCAGTTCTTC. Its protein product is CASSAAEQFF.

The rearrangement joins TRBV29-1 to TRBJ2-1; 9 nucleotides line up with TRBD2. In germline, CDR1 is SQVTM, CDR2 ANQGSEA. V dropped 3 bases and J dropped 4; count of bases not matched to a gene: 13. The CDR3 consists of 17 residues. CDR3 protein: CSVDAGGPVRLYNEQFF. For the CDR3, the DNA is TGCAGCGTTGATGCGGGAGGGCCGGTTCGGCTATACAATGAGCAGTTCTTC.

The rearrangement joins TRBV4-2 to TRBJ1-2; 11 bases agree with TRBD1. CDR1 and CDR2 (germline): LGHNA, YNFKEQ. This CDR3 spans 16 amino acids. J lost 7 bases, V lost 3 bases, and 10 bases had no gene match. CDR3 sequence reads: CASSQQIGQGARGYTF. The CDR3 DNA sequence: TGTGCCAGCAGCCAGCAAATTGGACAGGGGGCGCGTGGCTACACCTTC.

The V and J genes are TRBV7-6 and TRBJ2-5; D call uncertain. The CDR3 has 14 amino acids. Trimming removed 7 bases at V and 5 bases at J, with 17 bases between. CDR1 is SGHVS, CDR2 FNYEAQ, per germline. CDR3 sequence (DNA): TGTGCCAGCACCTTCGCCGGCTTCGGGGAGACCCAGTACTTC. It encodes CASTFAGFGETQYF.

This chain connects TRBV5-1 to TRBJ1-1, with D tentatively TRBD1 (5 bases). Trimming shortened V by 0 bases and J by 6 bases, and 18 bases separated the two germline ends. Germline CDR1 SGHRS, CDR2 YFSETQ. The CDR3 totals 16 residues. This CDR3 reads CASSLDRDPRTAEAFF. The CDR3 DNA follows: TGCGCCAGCAGCTTGGACCGGGACCCCCGGACGGCTGAAGCTTTCTTT.

CDR3 nucleotides: TGTGCCAGCAGCCCGGGACAGGGGACTGAAGCTTTCTTT. This sequence encodes CASSPGQGTEAFF. The chain combines TRBV5-4 with TRBJ1-1; 10 nucleotides align to TRBD1. The germline V gene encodes CDR1 SGHNT and CDR2 YYREEE (reference sequence). V gave up 4 bases and J gave up 5 bases; unmatched junction bases: 2. The CDR3 extends over 13 amino acids.

In its sample, this clone was seen once. This chain links TRBV5-4 with TRBJ1-1; 11 nucleotides match TRBD1. The junction had 6 bases not matched to a gene; V was cut back by 0 bases and J by 5 bases. Germline lookup yields CDR1 SGHNT and CDR2 YYREEE (reference sequence). The CDR3 length is 16 residues. This CDR3 is CASSLVGTGGGTEAFF. Here the CDR3 DNA reads TGTGCCAGCAGCTTGGTGGGGACAGGGGGAGGGACTGAAGCTTTCTTT.

The chain links TRBV27 to TRBJ1-2; D ambiguous. Trimming took 5 bases from V and 8 from J, leaving 21 bases between them. Germline V CDR1 and CDR2: MNHEY, SMNVEV (reference sequence). The CDR3 loop spans 15 amino acids. CDR3 nucleotides: TGTGCCAGCAGTCCCGCCGTACGGCGGGCAGGAGGCTACACCTTC. Encoded protein: CASSPAVRRAGGYTF.

This chain joins TRBV6-5 and TRBJ2-7; D uncertain. This CDR3 contains 15 residues. Germline V lookup: CDR1 MNHEY, CDR2 SVGAGI. V lost 6 bases and J lost 0, with 15 bases in between. This CDR3 reads CASRDLLQSSYEQYF. As DNA, the CDR3 is TGTGCCAGCAGGGACCTCCTTCAGAGCTCCTACGAGCAGTACTTC.